Each of the 4 T cell receptor beta chains below was sequenced from the same sample in a study of blood T cell repertoires in COVID-19. Using immunoSEQ multiplex PCR, the repertoire was profiled, and TCRdb retains in-frame clones only, with some absent. The repertoire holds 150,000 to 200,000 clones, roughly 80% seen once, with around 3.2% in the top ten. Material: PBMCs or T cells enriched from blood (not recorded which). These receptor sequences come from a woman aged 60-75 years who had recovered from COVID-19.

This clone was observed a handful of times. V is TRBV7-7 and J is TRBJ2-5; 8 nucleotides match TRBD2. Germline V gene data show CDR1 as SSHAT and CDR2 as FNYEAQ (reference sequence). J gave up 2 bases and V 5 bases, and 13 bases lay outside the gene matches. This CDR3 spans 17 amino acids. As DNA, the CDR3 is TGTGCCAGCAGCCCCTCGCGGGTAGCGGGGCCTCAAGAGACCCAGTACTTC. It translates to CASSPSRVAGPQETQYF. Filled out from reference TRBV7-7 and TRBJ2-5, the complete variable domain reads GAGVSQSPRYKVTKRGQDVTLRCDPISSHATLYWYQQALGQGPEFLTYFNYEAQPDKSGLPSDRFSAERPEGSISTLTIQRTEQRDSAMYRCASSPSRVAGPQETQYFGPGTRLLVL.

The chain combines TRBV9 with TRBJ1-1; D unclear. This CDR3 contains 15 residues. Germline V gene lookup returns CDR1 SGDLS and CDR2 YYNGEE. With 3 bases removed from V and 4 bases from J, the gap between germline ends came to 16 bases. CDR3: CASSDNPSRITEAFF. DNA of the CDR3: TGTGCCAGCAGCGATAACCCCTCGAGAATCACTGAAGCTTTCTTT. Together with reference TRBV9 and TRBJ1-1, the CDR3 gives the full variable domain: DSGVTQTPKHLITATGQRVTLRCSPRSGDLSVYWYQQSLDQGLQFLIQYYNGEERAKGNILERFSAQQFPDLHSELNLSSLELGDSALYFCASSDNPSRITEAFFGQGTRLTVV.

This clone was seen only a few times. The rearrangement joins TRBV5-1 to TRBJ2-4, with TRBD2 matching 9 bases. V dropped 0 bases and J dropped 5; count of bases not matched to a gene: 6. The V gene's germline CDR1 is SGHRS and CDR2 YFSETQ. The CDR3 loop spans 16 amino acids. The CDR3 reads CASSLVASGVQNIQYF. The CDR3 nucleotides read TGCGCCAGCAGCTTGGTGGCTAGCGGGGTCCAAAACATTCAGTACTTC. The whole variable domain, filled in from reference TRBV5-1 and TRBJ2-4, reads KAGVTQTPRYLIKTRGQQVTLSCSPISGHRSVSWYQQTPGQGLQFLFEYFSETQRNKGNFPGRFSGRQFSNSRSEMNVSTLELGDSALYLCASSLVASGVQNIQYFGAGTRLSVL.

This clone turned up a few times. The chain carries TRBV10-2 and TRBJ1-1; 9 nucleotides line up with TRBD1. The CDR3 totals 11 residues. CDR1 is WSHSY, CDR2 SAAADI, per germline. J lost 5 bases, V lost 9 bases, and 1 base had no gene match. CDR3 sequence: CASGQGTEAFF. CDR3 coding DNA: TGCGCCAGTGGACAGGGGACTGAAGCTTTCTTT.